These 13 T cell receptor beta chains were sequenced from one sample in a study of PD-L1 blockade in urothelial cancer. Assay: immunoSEQ multiplex PCR; the TCRdb copy retains only in-frame clones and omits some. The table includes around 110,000 clones, 80% to 95% detected once. Noted time point: peripheral blood 6 weeks after treatment start. The specimen was PBMCs, collected around atezolizumab (anti-PD-L1) treatment. The receptors come from a man aged 60 to 75 with urothelial cancer.

The table lists this clone with a count of one. At one of its ends the junction is not consistent with the germline gene, which may arise from a read error. The chain couples TRBV7-7 to TRBJ2-1, with 7 positions matching TRBD2. The CDR3 runs 14 residues. Germline V lookup: CDR1 SSHAT, CDR2 FNYEAQ (reference sequence). The CDR3 region has the DNA TGTGCTAGCAGCTTAGGGCGGGAGAACGATGAGCAGTTCTTC. Translation gives CASSLGRENDEQFF.

This rearrangement joins TRBV7-6 to TRBJ2-7, with TRBD1 as a possible D gene (6 bases). V was shortened by 3 bases and J by 3 bases, with 18 bases between the two germline ends. CDR1 and CDR2 from the germline V gene are SGHVS and FNYEAQ. The CDR3 spans 16 residues. This CDR3 is CASSLSGTQMGYEQYF. The CDR3 bases are TGTGCCAGCAGCTTGTCCGGGACACAAATGGGCTACGAGCAGTACTTC.

The chain carries TRBV7-9 and TRBJ1-3; no firm D call. In germline, CDR1 is SEHNR, CDR2 FQNEAQ (reference sequence). There are 16 residues in the CDR3. Trimming stripped 0 bases from V and 0 bases from J, with 9 bases between. The CDR3 is CASSLADGSSGNTIYF. DNA for the CDR3: TGTGCCAGCAGCTTAGCGGACGGGAGCTCTGGAAACACCATATATTTT.

V is TRBV9 and J is TRBJ1-2; the match to TRBD1 covers 11 bases. Germline loops: CDR1 SGDLS, CDR2 YYNGEE. The CDR3 loop spans 15 amino acids. J lost 7 bases, V lost 4 bases, and 9 bases had no gene match. The DNA for the CDR3 is TGTGCCAGCAGCACCGGGACAGGGGGTTTCCGTGGCTACACCTTC. Translation: CASSTGTGGFRGYTF.

The V gene is TRBV5-5, the J gene TRBJ1-2; TRBD1 matches 7 bases. The J segment lost 8 bases and the V segment lost 2 bases, leaving 18 bases of the junction unmatched. Germline CDR1 and CDR2: SGHKS and YYEKEE (reference sequence). The CDR3 runs to 17 residues. The CDR3 sequence is CASSFSPLGTEMEGYTF. CDR3 nucleotide sequence: TGTGCCAGCAGCTTCTCGCCCCTCGGGACAGAAATGGAAGGCTACACCTTC.

The V call is TRBV7-2, the J call TRBJ2-3; 7 bases line up with TRBD2. This CDR3 has 12 residues. CDR1 is SGHTA, CDR2 FQGNSA, per germline. J gave up 14 bases and V 3 bases, and 8 bases lay outside the gene matches. The CDR3 region has the DNA TGTGCCAGCAGCTTGACCCGGGACTACAGGTATTTT. It specifies CASSLTRDYRYF.

The rearrangement uses TRBV2 and TRBJ2-5; 7 bases align to TRBD2. Germline CDR1 SNHLY, CDR2 FYNNEI. This CDR3 is 16 amino acids long. V gave up 4 bases and J gave up 2 bases; unmatched junction bases: 10. The DNA of the CDR3 is TGTGCCAGCAGTGTCGGGAGCGGGGATGAGCAAGAGACCCAGTACTTC. This codes for CASSVGSGDEQETQYF.

The genes are TRBV6-5 and TRBJ1-5; D uncertain. V was trimmed by 0 bases and J by 4 bases, leaving 10 bases between them. CDR3 size: 15 residues. CDR1 and CDR2 (germline): MNHEY, SVGAGI. The CDR3 DNA sequence: TGTGCCAGCAGTTACTCGAGTAGCCAGAATCAGCCCCAGCATTTT. Its translation: CASSYSSSQNQPQHF.

V is TRBV7-3 and J is TRBJ1-1; D is unclear. CDR3 length equals 17 residues. Trimming shortened V by 4 bases and J by 1 base, and 19 bases separated the two germline ends. Germline V gives CDR1 SGHTA, CDR2 FQGTGA. Here the CDR3 reads CASSCVSPGSPNTEAFF. The CDR3 nucleotides are TGTGCCAGCAGCTGTGTGTCGCCGGGGTCTCCGAACACTGAAGCTTTCTTT.

CDR3 region: CASSPGQGDKNIQYF. DNA of the CDR3: TGCGCCAGCAGCCCGGGACAGGGGGACAAAAACATTCAGTACTTC. The J gene is TRBJ2-4, the V gene TRBV5-1, with 11 positions matching TRBD1. V gave up 4 bases and J gave up 3 bases; unmatched junction bases: 3. The CDR3 totals 15 residues. CDR1 is SGHRS and CDR2 is YFSETQ in the germline V gene.

The chain joins TRBV4-2 to TRBJ2-2; 12 positions agree with TRBD2. This CDR3 is 18 amino acids long. The J segment lost 1 base and the V segment lost 1 base, leaving 4 bases of the junction unmatched. CDR1 and CDR2 from the germline V gene are LGHNA and YNFKEQ. The CDR3 spells CASSQGLAGVLNTGELFF. The CDR3 coding sequence is TGTGCCAGCAGCCAAGGACTAGCGGGAGTGTTGAACACCGGGGAGCTGTTTTTT.

This clone was counted only a few times. The rearrangement joins TRBV4-1 to TRBJ1-4, with 8 positions matching TRBD1. V dropped 8 bases and J dropped 7; count of bases not matched to a gene: 12. CDR3 size: 15 residues. Germline V gene sequence: CDR1 MGHRA, CDR2 YSYEKL. In nucleotides, the CDR3 is TGCGCCAGCGCCTCTCGCGTGCAGGGGGCTGAAAAACTGTTTTTT. This translates into CASASRVQGAEKLFF.

The chain uses TRBV10-1 and TRBJ2-1; a possible D gene is TRBD1 (6 bases). Deletions cut 5 bases from V and 10 bases from J, with 21 bases between. Germline V gene sequence: CDR1 WNHNN, CDR2 SYGVQD (reference sequence). The CDR3 covers 15 residues. The CDR3 region has the DNA TGCGCCAGCAGTCACGCAGGGGCACCCTCAGCGGAGCAGTTCTTC. It codes for CASSHAGAPSAEQFF.